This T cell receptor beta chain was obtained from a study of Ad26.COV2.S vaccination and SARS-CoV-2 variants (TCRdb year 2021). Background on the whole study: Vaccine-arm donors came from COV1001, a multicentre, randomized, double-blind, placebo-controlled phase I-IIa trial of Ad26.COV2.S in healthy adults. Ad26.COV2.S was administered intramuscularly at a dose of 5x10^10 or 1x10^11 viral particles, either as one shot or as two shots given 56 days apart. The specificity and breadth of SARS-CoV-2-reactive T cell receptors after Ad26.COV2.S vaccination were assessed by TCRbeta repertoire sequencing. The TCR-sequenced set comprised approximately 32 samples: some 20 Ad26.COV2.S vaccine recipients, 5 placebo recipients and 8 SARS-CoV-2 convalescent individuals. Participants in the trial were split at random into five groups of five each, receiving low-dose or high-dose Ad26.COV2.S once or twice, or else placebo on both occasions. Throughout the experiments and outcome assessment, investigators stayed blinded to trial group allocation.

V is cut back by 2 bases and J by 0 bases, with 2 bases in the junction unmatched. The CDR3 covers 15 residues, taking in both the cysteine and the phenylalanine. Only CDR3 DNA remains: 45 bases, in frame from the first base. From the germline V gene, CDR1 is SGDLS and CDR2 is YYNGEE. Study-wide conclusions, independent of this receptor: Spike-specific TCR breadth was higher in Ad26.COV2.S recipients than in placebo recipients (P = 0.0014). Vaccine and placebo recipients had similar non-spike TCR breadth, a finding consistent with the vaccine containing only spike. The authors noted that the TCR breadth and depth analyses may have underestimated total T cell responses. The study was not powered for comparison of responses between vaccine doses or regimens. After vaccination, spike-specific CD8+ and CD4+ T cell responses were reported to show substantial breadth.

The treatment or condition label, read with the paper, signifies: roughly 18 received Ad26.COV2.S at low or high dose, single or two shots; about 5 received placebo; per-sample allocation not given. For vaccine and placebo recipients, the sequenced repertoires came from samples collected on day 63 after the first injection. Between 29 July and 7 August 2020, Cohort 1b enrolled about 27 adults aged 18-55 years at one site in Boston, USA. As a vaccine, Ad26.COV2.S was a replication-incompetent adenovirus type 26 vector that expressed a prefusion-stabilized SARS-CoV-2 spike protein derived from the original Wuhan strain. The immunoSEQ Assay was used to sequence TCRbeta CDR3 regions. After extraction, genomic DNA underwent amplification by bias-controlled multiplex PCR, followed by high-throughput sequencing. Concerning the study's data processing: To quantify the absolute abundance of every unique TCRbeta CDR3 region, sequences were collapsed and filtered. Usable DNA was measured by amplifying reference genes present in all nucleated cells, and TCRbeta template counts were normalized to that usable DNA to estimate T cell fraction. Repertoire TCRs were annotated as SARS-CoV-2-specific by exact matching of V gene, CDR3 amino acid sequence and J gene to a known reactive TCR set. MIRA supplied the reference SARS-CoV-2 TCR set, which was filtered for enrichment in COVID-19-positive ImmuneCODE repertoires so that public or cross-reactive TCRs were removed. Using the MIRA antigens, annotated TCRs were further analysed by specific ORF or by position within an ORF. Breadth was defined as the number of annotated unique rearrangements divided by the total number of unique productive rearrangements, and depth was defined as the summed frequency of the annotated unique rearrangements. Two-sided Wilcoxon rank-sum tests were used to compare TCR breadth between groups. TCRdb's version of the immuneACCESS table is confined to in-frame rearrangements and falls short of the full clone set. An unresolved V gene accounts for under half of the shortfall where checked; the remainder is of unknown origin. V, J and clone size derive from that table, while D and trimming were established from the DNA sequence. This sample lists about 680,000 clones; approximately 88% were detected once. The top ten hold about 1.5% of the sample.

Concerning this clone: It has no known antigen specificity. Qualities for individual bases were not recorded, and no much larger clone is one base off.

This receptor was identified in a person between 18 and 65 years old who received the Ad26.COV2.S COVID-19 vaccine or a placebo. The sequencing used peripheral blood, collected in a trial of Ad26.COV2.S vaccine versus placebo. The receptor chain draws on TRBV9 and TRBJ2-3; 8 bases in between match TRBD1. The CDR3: CASSVTGESTDTQYF. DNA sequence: TGTGCCAGCAGCGTGACAGGGGAGAGCACAGATACGCAGTATTTT.